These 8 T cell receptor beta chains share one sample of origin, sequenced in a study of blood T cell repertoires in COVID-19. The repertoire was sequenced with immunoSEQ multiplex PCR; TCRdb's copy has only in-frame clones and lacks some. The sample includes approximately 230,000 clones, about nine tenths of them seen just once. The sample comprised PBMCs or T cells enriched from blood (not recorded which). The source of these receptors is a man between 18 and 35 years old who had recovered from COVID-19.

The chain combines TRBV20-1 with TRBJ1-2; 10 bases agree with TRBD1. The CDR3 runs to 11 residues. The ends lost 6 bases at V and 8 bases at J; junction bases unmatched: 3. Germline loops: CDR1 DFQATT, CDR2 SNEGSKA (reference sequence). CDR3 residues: CSARDRGGYTF. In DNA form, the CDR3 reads TGCAGTGCCAGGGACAGGGGCGGCTACACCTTC.

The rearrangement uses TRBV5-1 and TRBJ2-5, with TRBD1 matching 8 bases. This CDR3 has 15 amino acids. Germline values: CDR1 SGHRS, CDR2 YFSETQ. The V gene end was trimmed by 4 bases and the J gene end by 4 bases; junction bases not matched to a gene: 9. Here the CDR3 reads CASSTWTGLGETQYF. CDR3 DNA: TGCGCCAGCAGCACCTGGACAGGGTTGGGAGAGACCCAGTACTTC.

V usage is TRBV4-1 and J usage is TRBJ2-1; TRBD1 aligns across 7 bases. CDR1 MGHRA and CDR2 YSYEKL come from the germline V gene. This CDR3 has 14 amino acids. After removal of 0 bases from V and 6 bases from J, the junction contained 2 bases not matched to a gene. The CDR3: CASSQDRDSNEQFF. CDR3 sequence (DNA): TGCGCCAGCAGCCAAGATAGGGACAGCAATGAGCAGTTCTTC.

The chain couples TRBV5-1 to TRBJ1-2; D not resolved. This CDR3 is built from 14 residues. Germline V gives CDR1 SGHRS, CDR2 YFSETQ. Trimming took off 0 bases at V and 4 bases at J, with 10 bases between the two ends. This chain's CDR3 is CASSLDRSVYGYTF. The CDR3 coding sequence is TGCGCCAGCAGCTTGGACCGCAGCGTCTATGGCTACACCTTC.

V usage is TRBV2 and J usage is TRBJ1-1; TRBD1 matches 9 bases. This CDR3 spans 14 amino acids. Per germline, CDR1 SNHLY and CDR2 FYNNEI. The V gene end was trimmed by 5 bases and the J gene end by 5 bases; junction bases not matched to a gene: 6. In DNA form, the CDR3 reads TGTGCCAGCAGTTTACAGGGGGCGCGGACTGAAGCTTTCTTT. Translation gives CASSLQGARTEAFF.

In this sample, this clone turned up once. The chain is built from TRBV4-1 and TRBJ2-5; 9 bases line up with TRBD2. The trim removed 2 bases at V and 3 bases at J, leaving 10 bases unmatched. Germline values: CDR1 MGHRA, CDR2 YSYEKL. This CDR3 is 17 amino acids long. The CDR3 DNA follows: TGCGCCAGCAGCCAAACCGTACAGCGGGGGGACAAAGAGACCCAGTACTTC. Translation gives CASSQTVQRGDKETQYF.

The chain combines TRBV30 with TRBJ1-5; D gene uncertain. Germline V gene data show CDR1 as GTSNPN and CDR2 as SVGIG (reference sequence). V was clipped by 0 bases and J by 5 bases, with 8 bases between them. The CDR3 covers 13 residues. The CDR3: CAWSVSIDQPQHF. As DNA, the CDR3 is TGTGCCTGGAGTGTGAGCATTGATCAGCCCCAGCATTTT.

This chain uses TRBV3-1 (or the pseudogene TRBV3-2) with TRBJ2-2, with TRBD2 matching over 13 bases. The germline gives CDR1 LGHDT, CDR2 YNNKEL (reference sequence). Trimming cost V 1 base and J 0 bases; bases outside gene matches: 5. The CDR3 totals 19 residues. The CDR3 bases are TGTGCCAGCAGCCAAGTTGCGACTAGCGGGGGGTCGAACACCGGGGAGCTGTTTTTT. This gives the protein CASSQVATSGGSNTGELFF.